The rows below give T cell receptor beta chains drawn from one sample of a study of cytomegalovirus exposure and HLA in healthy donors. The method was immunoSEQ multiplex PCR; TCRdb's version includes in-frame clones alone and lacks a portion of them. This table holds around 190,000 clones, over 75% found once. Sample: PBMCs. These TCRs come from a man aged 60 to 69 in good health and CMV-seronegative. Both conserved end residues are part of each CDR3. The D gene is left open where the match is weak. Some rows have no size entry. The others give once, few or many, or a class for an expanded clone.

clone size,V gene,J gene,D gene,CDR3 DNA,CDR3 protein
NA,TRBV15,TRBJ2-6,TRBD2,TGTGCCACCAGGGGACTAAGCGGGGCCAACGTCCTGACTTTC,CATRGLSGANVLTF
NA,TRBV2,TRBJ2-3,TRBD1,TGTGCCAGCAGTCCCACAGGGGGCGGCACAGATACGCAGTATTTT,CASSPTGGGTDTQYF
NA,TRBV5-4,TRBJ2-7,NA,TGTGCCAGCAGCTTTGGGGCCCGGCAGGGTGTTTACGAGCAGTACTTC,CASSFGARQGVYEQYF
NA,TRBV9,TRBJ1-1,TRBD1,TGTGCCAGCAGCGTAGATCCCGGGACAGCCCTCACTGAAGCTTTCTTT,CASSVDPGTALTEAFF
NA,TRBV4-3,TRBJ2-7,TRBD2,TGCGCCAGCAGCCAACACTGGGGAACTAGCGGGAGGGCCTACGAGCAGTACTTC,CASSQHWGTSGRAYEQYF
NA,TRBV5-1,TRBJ2-1,NA,TGCGCCAGCAGCTCAGGTTACCGGGACGGGTCTGGGGGCGAGCAGTTCTTC,CASSSGYRDGSGGEQFF
NA,TRBV5-6,TRBJ1-6,NA,TGTGCCAGCAGCTGGACTCTGGGCAGGTTGAATAATTCACCCCTCCACTTT,CASSWTLGRLNNSPLHF
NA,TRBV18,TRBJ2-7,TRBD2,TGTGCCAGCTCGCCTAGCGGGGGCCTAGGTAGCGAGCAGTACTTC,CASSPSGGLGSEQYF
NA,TRBV9,TRBJ1-2,NA,TGTGCCAGCAGCCCCAGTCGGGGTTATGGCTACACCTTC,CASSPSRGYGYTF
few,TRBV27,TRBJ2-1,NA,TGTGCCAGCAGTCCCAGCAGGGGTGCGCTTCCCTACAATGAGCAGTTCTTC,CASSPSRGALPYNEQFF
few,TRBV11-2,TRBJ2-5,TRBD1,TGTGCCAGCAGCTCCAGGGGGCAGTGGCAAGAGACCCAGTACTTC,CASSSRGQWQETQYF
few,TRBV28,TRBJ1-4,TRBD1,TGTGCCAGCAGACTTACGGGACAGGGCTTCGGGACTAATGAAAAACTGTTTTTT,CASRLTGQGFGTNEKLFF
NA,TRBV13,TRBJ1-1,TRBD1,TGTGCCAGCAGCTACGTGACAGGGGGCAACACTGAAGCTTTCTTT,CASSYVTGGNTEAFF
NA,TRBV11-2,TRBJ1-6,NA,TGTGCCAGCAGCCCCCGGGGGGCGTATAATTCACCCCTCCACTTT,CASSPRGAYNSPLHF
once,TRBV18,TRBJ2-5,TRBD2,TGTGCCAGCTCACCAGCCAACCGGGGGGACCAAGAGACCCAGTACTTC,CASSPANRGDQETQYF
NA,TRBV7-2,TRBJ2-6,TRBD1,TGTGCCAGCAGCCCCCAATCAGGGGGCTTTGGGGCCAACGTCCTGACTTTC,CASSPQSGGFGANVLTF
NA,TRBV10-2,TRBJ1-1,NA,TGCGCCAGCAGTGGGGGGGTGAAGACTGAAGCTTTCTTT,CASSGGVKTEAFF
few,TRBV29-1,TRBJ2-7,TRBD1,TGCAGCGTTGAAGTGGACAGGGGGCACGAGCAGTACTTC,CSVEVDRGHEQYF
NA,TRBV29-1,TRBJ2-2,TRBD2,TGCAGCGTTGTGGGCGGGGGGGCTGGCGGGGAGCTGTTTTTT,CSVVGGGAGGELFF
NA,TRBV7-9,TRBJ2-7,NA,TGTGCCAGCAGCTTAGCGCCCACAACCTACGAGCAGTACTTC,CASSLAPTTYEQYF
NA,TRBV19,TRBJ1-2,NA,TGTGCCAGTAATCCCACAGGGAAGGACTATGGCTACACCTTC,CASNPTGKDYGYTF
NA,TRBV19,TRBJ2-7,NA,TGTGCCAGTCGCCCCGGGAGAAGCTCCTACGAGCAGTACTTC,CASRPGRSSYEQYF
NA,TRBV7-6,TRBJ2-3,TRBD2,TGTGCCAGCAGCAGGACTAGCGGGGGGGCCGGGGGCACAGATACGCAGTATTTT,CASSRTSGGAGGTDTQYF
few,TRBV23-1,TRBJ1-2,NA,TGCGCCAGCAGTCAATCGGGACAATATGGCTACACCTTC,CASSQSGQYGYTF
NA,TRBV20-1,TRBJ2-7,NA,TGCAGTGCTAGATTCGGGGGGCAGTACTTC,CSARFGGQYF
NA,TRBV18,TRBJ1-1,NA,TGTGCCAGCTCACCAACTCAGGCGGGAAACACTGAAGCTTTCTTT,CASSPTQAGNTEAFF
NA,TRBV4-1,TRBJ1-5,NA,TGCGCCAGCAGCCAATCCGAGGCGTCTAGCAATCAGCCCCAGCATTTT,CASSQSEASSNQPQHF
NA,TRBV5-1,TRBJ2-2,TRBD2,TGCGCCAGCAGCTTGGCGCTAGCGGGGAACCCCAGTACCGGGGAGCTGTTTTTT,CASSLALAGNPSTGELFF
NA,TRBV6-5,TRBJ1-2,NA,TGTGCCAGCAGTTACTATCCAGGGGCCAACTATGGCTACACCTTC,CASSYYPGANYGYTF
NA,TRBV5-1,TRBJ2-7,TRBD1,TGCGCCAGCAGCGTAAGACCAGGGGGCGAGCAGTACTTC,CASSVRPGGEQYF
NA,TRBV5-4,TRBJ2-5,NA,TGTGCCAGCAGCCGACAACCTCAAGAGACCCAGTACTTC,CASSRQPQETQYF
NA,TRBV2,TRBJ2-5,NA,TGTGCCAGCAGAGCAGGTGGAGAGACCCAGTACTTC,CASRAGGETQYF
few,TRBV7-9,TRBJ2-3,NA,TGTGCCAGCAGCCCCCGGACTGCAGAAGATACGCAGTATTTT,CASSPRTAEDTQYF
NA,TRBV30,TRBJ1-2,NA,TGTGCCTGGGACAGGCATTATGGCTACACCTTC,CAWDRHYGYTF
NA,TRBV2,TRBJ1-2,NA,TGTGCCAGCAGTGACTCGCCAGGGCCCCCCTATGGCTACACCTTC,CASSDSPGPPYGYTF
NA,TRBV6-1,TRBJ2-7,NA,TGTGCCGTCAGCGAGACAGGCCTTTCCTACGAGCAGTACTTC,CAVSETGLSYEQYF
NA,TRBV15,TRBJ2-7,TRBD2,TGTGCCACCAGCAGAGTGGGACTAGAAGTGAACGAGCAGTACTTC,CATSRVGLEVNEQYF
few,TRBV19,TRBJ1-1,TRBD1,TGTGCCAGTAACCGGCCGGGACAGGGGAACACTGAAGCTTTCTTT,CASNRPGQGNTEAFF
NA,TRBV5-1,TRBJ2-7,NA,TGCGCCAGCACCCTGAACCCGGGGGATTCCTACGAGCAGTACTTC,CASTLNPGDSYEQYF
NA,TRBV5-6,TRBJ1-4,NA,TGTGCCAGCAGTTATACGCAGGGGACTAATGAAAAACTGTTTTTT,CASSYTQGTNEKLFF
NA,TRBV6-1,TRBJ2-5,NA,TGTGCCAGCAGTGAATACAGATGGGAGACCCAGTACTTC,CASSEYRWETQYF
NA,TRBV29-1,TRBJ2-2,TRBD1,TGCAGCGTGGGTAGGGGGCCCGGGGAGCTGTTTTTT,CSVGRGPGELFF
NA,TRBV19,TRBJ2-6,NA,TGTGCCAGTACGTACACAGTCTCTGGGGCCAACGTCCTGACTTTC,CASTYTVSGANVLTF
NA,TRBV4-1,TRBJ2-3,NA,TGCGCCAGCAGCCAAGAAGGAAGCGTCAGGGGAGCAGATACGCAGTATTTT,CASSQEGSVRGADTQYF
NA,TRBV19,TRBJ2-1,NA,TGTGCCAGTAGGGGAGGACTCGGGGGACGTTCCTTCTCCTACAATGAGCAGTTCTTC,CASRGGLGGRSFSYNEQFF
NA,TRBV5-8,TRBJ2-1,TRBD2,TGTGCCAGCAGCAAGGGACTAGCGGGAGACAATGAGCAGTTCTTC,CASSKGLAGDNEQFF
NA,TRBV4-1,TRBJ2-2,NA,TGCGCCAGCAGCCAAGACGTAGGCAGGGCCAACACCGGGGAGCTGTTTTTT,CASSQDVGRANTGELFF
NA,TRBV2,TRBJ2-1,TRBD2,TGTGCCAGCAGTGAAGCGCTAGCGGGCTACAATGAGCAGTTCTTC,CASSEALAGYNEQFF
NA,TRBV15,TRBJ1-1,NA,TGTGCCACCAGCACAGCGGGGGAAGCTTTCTTT,CATSTAGEAFF
once,TRBV27,TRBJ1-5,TRBD1,TGTGCCAGCAGTGCGAGACAGGGCGGCAATCAGCCCCAGCATTTT,CASSARQGGNQPQHF
NA,TRBV6-5,TRBJ1-4,NA,TGTGCCAGCAGTTACTCTAAGGCGGGGACCGAAAAACTGTTTTTT,CASSYSKAGTEKLFF
NA,TRBV6-1,TRBJ1-5,NA,TGTGCCAGCAGGCCCCCGGGACAAAATCAGCCCCAGCATTTT,CASRPPGQNQPQHF
NA,TRBV7-9,TRBJ2-5,TRBD2,TGTGCCAGCAGCTCAACTAGCGGGGGACCTCAGAGGGAGACCCAGTACTTC,CASSSTSGGPQRETQYF
NA,TRBV27,TRBJ2-2,NA,TGTGCCAGCAGTTTACTCGCGGGAATGAACACCGGGGAGCTGTTTTTT,CASSLLAGMNTGELFF
NA,TRBV6-5,TRBJ1-1,TRBD1,TGTGCCAGCAGACTGACAGGGGGGAACACTGAAGCTTTCTTT,CASRLTGGNTEAFF